This is a list of T cell receptor beta chains from one sample in a study of T-cell memory formation after mild COVID-19. TCRdb reprocessed the 5' RACE reads via MiXCR and lists one record per CDR3 protein. This sample has a few hundred thousand distinct CDR3 sequences, with 20% to 25% found just once. The sample was PBMCs or a T cell subset sorted from them (not recorded which). The origin of the receptors is a young man who had mild COVID-19 (a few samples of this study predate the infection). Cell type and time point are not known. CDR3s include the opening cysteine and the closing phenylalanine or tryptophan. Each record gives: CDR3 length, clone size, V gene, D gene, J gene, CDR3 DNA, CDR3 protein. The D gene is left open where the match is weak. The size field is filled for only some rows; it gives once, few, many or a size class.

len: 13; abundance: -; v_gene: TRBV7-2; d_gene: -; j_gene: TRBJ1-5; CDR3nt: TGTGCCAGCAGCTTGTTAATAAATCAGCCCCAGCATTTT; CDR3aa: CASSLLINQPQHF
len: 12; abundance: -; v_gene: TRBV12-3/TRBV12-4; d_gene: -; j_gene: TRBJ2-7; CDR3nt: TGTGCCAGCAGTTTAAGCCTAGCCGGGCAGTACTTC; CDR3aa: CASSLSLAGQYF
len: 15; abundance: few; v_gene: TRBV7-9; d_gene: -; j_gene: TRBJ2-5; CDR3nt: TGTGCCAGCAGCCCGGGACCTGGTGCTGTAGAGACCCAGTACTTC; CDR3aa: CASSPGPGAVETQYF
len: 15; abundance: few; v_gene: TRBV10-2; d_gene: -; j_gene: TRBJ2-2; CDR3nt: TGCGCCAGCAGTGATCGGCACAACTTTGGCGGGGAGCTGTTTTTT; CDR3aa: CASSDRHNFGGELFF
len: 15; abundance: -; v_gene: TRBV7-9; d_gene: -; j_gene: TRBJ1-2; CDR3nt: TGTGCCAGCAGCTCGGCTGGGGGCGCGGTATATGGCTACACCTTC; CDR3aa: CASSSAGGAVYGYTF
len: 14; abundance: few; v_gene: TRBV7-6; d_gene: -; j_gene: TRBJ2-7; CDR3nt: TGTGCCAGCAGCTTAGCGGGGGAATCCTACGAGCAGTACTTC; CDR3aa: CASSLAGESYEQYF
len: 15; abundance: -; v_gene: TRBV19; d_gene: -; j_gene: TRBJ2-7; CDR3nt: TGTGCCAGTAGTATATCTGGTTCAAGCTCCTACGAGCAGTACTTC; CDR3aa: CASSISGSSSYEQYF
len: 15; abundance: -; v_gene: TRBV5-1; d_gene: -; j_gene: TRBJ2-5; CDR3nt: TGCGCCAGCAGCTTGGCAACAGGATTCCAAGAGACCCAGTACTTC; CDR3aa: CASSLATGFQETQYF
len: 13; abundance: -; v_gene: TRBV5-5; d_gene: -; j_gene: TRBJ2-1; CDR3nt: TGTGCCAGCAGCTCCATGGCCAGCAATGAGCAGTTCTTC; CDR3aa: CASSSMASNEQFF
len: 14; abundance: few; v_gene: TRBV7-2; d_gene: -; j_gene: TRBJ2-2; CDR3nt: TGTGCCAGCAGATTAAGGGTTTCCACCGGGGAGCTGTTTTTT; CDR3aa: CASRLRVSTGELFF
len: 15; abundance: -; v_gene: TRBV6-1; d_gene: -; j_gene: TRBJ2-4; CDR3nt: TGTGCCAGCATTCTGAGAACGGACAGCTTAAACATTCAGTACTTC; CDR3aa: CASILRTDSLNIQYF
len: 14; abundance: -; v_gene: TRBV5-1; d_gene: -; j_gene: TRBJ2-3; CDR3nt: TGCGCCAGCAGCGAAACAGGTTTTACAGATACGCAGTATTTT; CDR3aa: CASSETGFTDTQYF
len: 14; abundance: -; v_gene: TRBV10-3; d_gene: -; j_gene: TRBJ2-3; CDR3nt: TGTGCCATCAACGGCGGGACCCGCACAGATACGCAGTATTTT; CDR3aa: CAINGGTRTDTQYF
len: 12; abundance: few; v_gene: TRBV30; d_gene: TRBD1; j_gene: TRBJ2-1; CDR3nt: TGTGCCTGGGGGGACAGGGTCAGCGAGCAGTTCTTC; CDR3aa: CAWGDRVSEQFF
len: 15; abundance: once; v_gene: TRBV4-3; d_gene: TRBD2; j_gene: TRBJ2-2; CDR3nt: TGCGCCAGCAGCCAACTGACTAGCGGTACCGGGGAGCTGTTTTTT; CDR3aa: CASSQLTSGTGELFF
len: 13; abundance: few; v_gene: TRBV7-6; d_gene: -; j_gene: TRBJ1-1; CDR3nt: TGTGCCAGCAGCCAATGGAGGAGCTCCGAAGCTTTCTTT; CDR3aa: CASSQWRSSEAFF
len: 14; abundance: -; v_gene: TRBV5-1; d_gene: TRBD1; j_gene: TRBJ1-6; CDR3nt: TGCGCCAGCAGCTTGGGGGACAGAAATTCACCCCTCCACTTT; CDR3aa: CASSLGDRNSPLHF
len: 15; abundance: few; v_gene: TRBV5-1; d_gene: -; j_gene: TRBJ2-3; CDR3nt: TGCGCCAGCAGTATCCGGGGGCTTAGCACAGATACGCAGTATTTT; CDR3aa: CASSIRGLSTDTQYF
len: 13; abundance: few; v_gene: TRBV4-2; d_gene: -; j_gene: TRBJ1-1; CDR3nt: TGTGCCAGCAGCGGACAGTTAGGCACTGAAGCTTTCTTT; CDR3aa: CASSGQLGTEAFF
len: 17; abundance: -; v_gene: TRBV5-1; d_gene: TRBD1; j_gene: TRBJ1-2; CDR3nt: TGCGCCAGCAGCTTGGGGGGGACAGCACCTGGGGACTATGGCTACACCTTC; CDR3aa: CASSLGGTAPGDYGYTF
len: 15; abundance: few; v_gene: TRBV7-9; d_gene: TRBD2; j_gene: TRBJ2-7; CDR3nt: TGTGCCAGCAGCTTGTTAACTAGCGGGGGCCACGAGCAGTACTTC; CDR3aa: CASSLLTSGGHEQYF
len: 13; abundance: few; v_gene: TRBV5-1; d_gene: TRBD1; j_gene: TRBJ2-7; CDR3nt: TGCGCCAGCAGCTCGGGACAGAAGTACGAGCAGTACTTC; CDR3aa: CASSSGQKYEQYF
len: 14; abundance: -; v_gene: TRBV7-2; d_gene: TRBD2; j_gene: TRBJ2-3; CDR3nt: TGTGCCAGCAGTTTTTCGGGGGGGTTTGATACGCAGTATTTT; CDR3aa: CASSFSGGFDTQYF
len: 15; abundance: -; v_gene: TRBV4-1; d_gene: -; j_gene: TRBJ1-5; CDR3nt: TGCGCCAGCAGCCAATTACAGGGCGTCGGTCAGCCCCAGCATTTT; CDR3aa: CASSQLQGVGQPQHF
len: 13; abundance: few; v_gene: TRBV7-2; d_gene: TRBD2; j_gene: TRBJ2-7; CDR3nt: TGTGCCAGCAGCTTGGGACTAGAGTACGAGCAGTACTTC; CDR3aa: CASSLGLEYEQYF
len: 14; abundance: few; v_gene: TRBV7-2; d_gene: -; j_gene: TRBJ1-5; CDR3nt: TGTGCCAGCAGCCCCTACGGGAGCAATCAGCCCCAGCATTTT; CDR3aa: CASSPYGSNQPQHF
len: 16; abundance: -; v_gene: TRBV12-3/TRBV12-4; d_gene: TRBD2; j_gene: TRBJ2-7; CDR3nt: TGTGCCAGCAGTCTTGGAACTAGCGGGGCTTCCTACGAGCAGTACTTC; CDR3aa: CASSLGTSGASYEQYF
len: 11; abundance: few; v_gene: TRBV29-1; d_gene: TRBD1; j_gene: TRBJ2-5; CDR3nt: TGCAGCGTAAACAGGGGCGAGACCCAGTACTTC; CDR3aa: CSVNRGETQYF
len: 14; abundance: many; v_gene: TRBV12-3/TRBV12-4; d_gene: -; j_gene: TRBJ1-1; CDR3nt: TGTGCCAGCAGTTTAAGTCAGTTGAACACTGAAGCTTTCTTT; CDR3aa: CASSLSQLNTEAFF
len: 17; abundance: -; v_gene: TRBV5-1; d_gene: -; j_gene: TRBJ1-3; CDR3nt: TGCGCCAGCAGCTTGGAAGGGGTGCGCCGGTCTGGAAACACCATATATTTT; CDR3aa: CASSLEGVRRSGNTIYF
len: 14; abundance: -; v_gene: TRBV7-6; d_gene: -; j_gene: TRBJ1-1; CDR3nt: TGTGCCAGCAGCTTAAGTGGGGCTCCCACTGAAGCTTTCTTT; CDR3aa: CASSLSGAPTEAFF
len: 17; abundance: few; v_gene: TRBV3-1; d_gene: TRBD2; j_gene: TRBJ2-2; CDR3nt: TGTGCCAGCAGCCATCCGGCGACTAGCGGGGGGGGAGAGGAGCTGTTTTTT; CDR3aa: CASSHPATSGGGEELFF
len: 17; abundance: few; v_gene: TRBV7-8; d_gene: TRBD2; j_gene: TRBJ2-5; CDR3nt: TGTGCCAGCAGCTTAGGGACTAGCGGGGGCGGTTTAGAGACCCAGTACTTC; CDR3aa: CASSLGTSGGGLETQYF
len: 13; abundance: -; v_gene: TRBV14; d_gene: -; j_gene: TRBJ2-7; CDR3nt: TGTGCCAGCAGCCAGGGTACCTCGGATGAGCAGTACTTC; CDR3aa: CASSQGTSDEQYF
len: 13; abundance: -; v_gene: TRBV6-2/TRBV6-3; d_gene: TRBD1; j_gene: TRBJ2-7; CDR3nt: TGTGCCAGCACCGAAGACAGGGCCTACGAGCAGTACTTC; CDR3aa: CASTEDRAYEQYF
len: 15; abundance: few; v_gene: TRBV2; d_gene: TRBD2; j_gene: TRBJ2-1; CDR3nt: TGTGCCAGCAGTCCGACTAGCGGTATAAACAATGAGCAGTTCTTC; CDR3aa: CASSPTSGINNEQFF
len: 17; abundance: -; v_gene: TRBV7-2; d_gene: -; j_gene: TRBJ2-3; CDR3nt: TGTGCCAGCAGCTTAGGGTCCGGGGGCGGGAACACAGATACGCAGTATTTT; CDR3aa: CASSLGSGGGNTDTQYF
len: 16; abundance: many; v_gene: TRBV7-3; d_gene: -; j_gene: TRBJ2-1; CDR3nt: TGTGCCAGCAGCTTAGGGGGCCCTAGCTCCTACAATGAGCAGTTCTTC; CDR3aa: CASSLGGPSSYNEQFF
len: 18; abundance: -; v_gene: TRBV29-1; d_gene: TRBD2; j_gene: TRBJ2-1; CDR3nt: TGCAGCGTTGGGGGGCCACTAGCGGGGGCGTCCTCCTACAATGAGCAGTTCTTC; CDR3aa: CSVGGPLAGASSYNEQFF
len: 13; abundance: many; v_gene: TRBV11-2; d_gene: -; j_gene: TRBJ1-5; CDR3nt: TGTGCCAGCAGCTCCGACGGGTTTCAGCCCCAGCATTTT; CDR3aa: CASSSDGFQPQHF
len: 13; abundance: many; v_gene: TRBV27; d_gene: -; j_gene: TRBJ1-1; CDR3nt: TGTGCCAGCAGTTTGAACAGGAACACTGAAGCTTTCTTT; CDR3aa: CASSLNRNTEAFF
len: 16; abundance: -; v_gene: TRBV7-6; d_gene: -; j_gene: TRBJ1-6; CDR3nt: TGTGCCAGCAGCTTAGCGGGCCGCCGTGATAATTCACCCCTCCACTTT; CDR3aa: CASSLAGRRDNSPLHF